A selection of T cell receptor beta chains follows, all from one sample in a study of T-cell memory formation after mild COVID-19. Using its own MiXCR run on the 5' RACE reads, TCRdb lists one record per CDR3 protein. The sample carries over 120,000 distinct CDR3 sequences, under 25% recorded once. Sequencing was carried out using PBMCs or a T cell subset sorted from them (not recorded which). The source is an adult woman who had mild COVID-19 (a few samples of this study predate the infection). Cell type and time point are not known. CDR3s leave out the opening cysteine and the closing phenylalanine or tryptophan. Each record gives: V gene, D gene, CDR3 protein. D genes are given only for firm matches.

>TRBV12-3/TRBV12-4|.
ASRLGGEQY
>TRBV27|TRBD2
ASSLPSPPGLASTQY
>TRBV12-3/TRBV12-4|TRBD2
ASSLGAGVSNEQF
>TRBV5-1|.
ASSLEGGADTQY
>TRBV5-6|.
ASSFYGPGELF
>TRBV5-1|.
ASSPGGVGDTQY
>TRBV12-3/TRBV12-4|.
ASSFQDSSDSGNTIY
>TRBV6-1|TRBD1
ASSPRAGGAWETQY
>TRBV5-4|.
ASSLGVAASTDTQY
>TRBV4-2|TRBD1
ASSRDRVSTGELF